This T cell receptor (beta chain) was sequenced for a study of blood T cells in healthy people across ages. Sample-barcoded 5' priming and a J-beta primer mix drove a second PCR of about 7 to 11 cycles. In TCRdb, the 5' RACE reads were re-called with MiXCR into one record per CDR3 protein. The sample has around 940,000 distinct CDR3 sequences; roughly 51% are singletons. The germline CDR1 and CDR2 sequences are MDHEN and SYDVKM. This CDR3 has 13 residues. The chain carries TRBV28 and TRBJ2-4, with a possible D match to TRBD1 (5 bases). The end of the DNA fits TRBJ2-7 better, so the J call may be wrong. Material: blood. The receptor's source is a woman in her fifties or sixties in good health. The CDR3 sequence: CASRPTETYEQYF. In DNA, the CDR3 is TGTGCCAGCAGGCCGACAGAAACCTACGAGCAGTACTTC.